Each of the 25 T cell receptor beta chains below was sequenced from the same sample in a study of identical twins (dated by TCRdb to the mid-2010s). Library preparation employed 5' RACE. The sample was run on an Illumina HiSeq 2000. The raw public data were reprocessed by TCRdb itself: fastp quality trimming at Q25, MiXCR clonotype calling, in-frame beta chains only. CDR3 protein duplicates are merged, each entry listing the most common genes and DNA. The sample profile shows 450,000 to 500,000 distinct CDR3 sequences; around an eighth of them were found once. More than 0.8% of the sample comes from the top ten. This same sample was also part of a study on yellow fever vaccine responses in identical twins.

Input material: CD4+ T cells sorted from blood. These receptors were taken from a young woman in good health.

The chain recombines TRBV5-8 with TRBJ2-5, with a weak D call TRBD1 (5 bases). V dropped 0 bases and J dropped 5 bases, with 20 bases sitting between them. The CDR3 spans 17 residues. Germline CDR1 is SGHTS and CDR2 is YDEGEE. CDR3 amino acids: CASSLGVSRQSGETQYF. The CDR3 DNA reads as TGTGCCAGCAGCTTGGGAGTCTCGAGACAGTCAGGGGAGACCCAGTACTTC.

This clonotype was seen a handful of times. J is TRBJ2-3 and V is TRBV30, with D perhaps TRBD2 (5 bases). The germline V gene has CDR1 GTSNPN and CDR2 SVGIG (reference sequence). This CDR3 has 14 amino acids. V was shortened by 0 bases and J by 5 bases, with 12 bases between the two germline ends. Here the CDR3 DNA reads TGTGCCTGGAGTGTAAAACGGCGGGTAGATACGCAGTATTTT. Its protein is CAWSVKRRVDTQYF.

This clonotype was detected a few times. This chain uses TRBV2 with TRBJ2-6, with a tentative D call TRBD1 (5 bases). CDR3 length: 15 residues. Germline V lookup: CDR1 SNHLY, CDR2 FYNNEI. Trimming left V 7 bases short and J 2 bases short, with 12 bases between. This CDR3 reads CASKSDNAGANVLTF. The DNA of the CDR3 is TGTGCCAGCAAATCGGACAATGCTGGGGCCAACGTCCTGACTTTC.

V gene TRBV3-1 combines with J gene TRBJ2-3; D possibly corresponds to TRBD2 (5 bases). Trimming cost V 1 base and J 0 bases, with 11 bases left between them. CDR3 length: 16 residues. Germline V gives CDR1 LGHDT, CDR2 YNNKEL (reference sequence). The DNA for the CDR3 is TGTGCCAGCAGCCAAGCGGGGAGTAGCAGCACAGATACGCAGTATTTT. This translates into CASSQAGSSSTDTQYF.

This clonotype occurred a few times. The chain recombines TRBV7-8 with TRBJ2-1; TRBD1 might be the D (6 bases). This CDR3 is 13 amino acids long. CDR1 and CDR2 (germline): SGHVS, FQNEAQ. The ends were cut back, 4 bases at V and 2 bases at J, with 6 bases in the middle. CDR3 region: CASSWTAYNEQFF. The CDR3 bases are TGTGCCAGCAGCTGGACAGCCTACAATGAGCAGTTCTTC. The variable domain in full, with the rest retrieved from reference TRBV7-8 and TRBJ2-1, is GAGVSQSPRYKVAKRGQDVALRCDPISGHVSLFWYQQALGQGPEFLTYFQNEAQLDKSGLPSDRFFAERPEGSVSTLKIQRTQQEDSAVYLCASSWTAYNEQFFGPGTRLTVL.

This clonotype was seen a few times. The gene calls are TRBV6-2 or TRBV6-3 and TRBJ2-3; 10 bases fit TRBD2. Germline assignment: CDR1 MNHEY and CDR2 SVGEGT. The CDR3 totals 16 residues. V was clipped by 5 bases and J by 3 bases; unmatched bases: 8. CDR3 loop: CASSHAVAGGTDTQYF. CDR3 DNA: TGTGCCAGCAGTCACGCCGTAGCGGGAGGAACAGATACGCAGTATTTT.

There are many counts of this clonotype. The V and J genes are TRBV6-5 and TRBJ2-3; D is perhaps TRBD2 (6 bases). The CDR3 covers 10 residues. The germline CDR1 and CDR2 sequences are MNHEY and SVGAGI. V was clipped by 10 bases and J by 11 bases, with 13 bases between them. The CDR3 protein is CAMPPGEQYF. The CDR3 nucleotides read TGTGCCATGCCGCCGGGGGAGCAGTATTTT.

The chain carries TRBV11-2 and TRBJ2-2; 8 bases map to TRBD2. Trimming took 5 bases from V and 6 from J; bases not matched to a gene: 8. The CDR3 loop spans 15 amino acids. The germline V gene has CDR1 SGHAT and CDR2 FQNNGV. The CDR3: CASSRGTSGAGELFF. In DNA form, the CDR3 reads TGTGCCAGCAGCCGCGGGACTAGTGGGGCCGGGGAGCTGTTTTTT.

The genes are TRBV4-2 and TRBJ2-3; D is perhaps TRBD2 (5 bases). V was clipped by 5 bases and J by 0 bases, with 18 bases between them. Germline CDR1 and CDR2: LGHNA and YNFKEQ. This CDR3 is 17 amino acids long. CDR3 bases: TGTGCCAGCAGCTTGCGGACTTCACTCTCTAGCACAGATACGCAGTATTTT. Amino acids: CASSLRTSLSSTDTQYF.

In this sample, this clonotype turned up a few times. The chain employs TRBV6-5 and TRBJ2-2; D gene unclear. Germline CDR1 and CDR2: MNHEY and SVGAGI. The CDR3 runs 16 residues. V lost 2 bases to trimming and J lost 2 bases, with 12 bases between them. The CDR3 spells CASSYATASNTGELFF. The CDR3 bases are TGTGCCAGCAGTTACGCCACAGCCAGTAACACCGGGGAGCTGTTTTTT.

The sample holds many counts of this clonotype. The genes are TRBV6-2 or TRBV6-3 and TRBJ2-2, with no clear D. The CDR3 loop spans 12 amino acids. V gave up 2 bases and J gave up 6 bases, with 4 bases separating them. Germline loops: CDR1 MNHEY, CDR2 SVGEGT. CDR3 DNA sequence: TGTGCCAGCAGTTACGGATCCGGGGAGCTGTTTTTT. Translating it yields CASSYGSGELFF.

This clonotype has just a few counts. The chain has TRBV15 and TRBJ2-1; no clear D. The CDR3 contains 13 residues. Trimming shortened V by 2 bases and J by 8 bases, and 10 bases separated the two germline ends. The germline V gene has CDR1 LNHNV and CDR2 YYDKDF (reference sequence). This CDR3 is CATSRIITDEQFF. The CDR3 DNA reads TGTGCCACCAGCAGAATTATTACGGATGAGCAGTTCTTC. The full variable domain, in which reference TRBV15 and TRBJ2-1 provide the parts outside the CDR3, is DAMVIQNPRYQVTQFGKPVTLSCSQTLNHNVMYWYQQKSSQAPKLLFHYYDKDFNNEADTPDNFQSRRPNTSFCFLDIRSPGLGDTAMYLCATSRIITDEQFFGPGTRLTVL.

The gene calls are TRBV7-9 and TRBJ2-5; 14 positions match TRBD2. Germline CDR1 SEHNR, CDR2 FQNEAQ (reference sequence). The CDR3 runs to 16 residues. V gave up 4 bases and J gave up 6 bases; unmatched junction bases: 7. In nucleotides, the CDR3 is TGTGCCAGCAGCTACTATGGGACTAGCGGGAGTCAGACCCAGTACTTC. Translation: CASSYYGTSGSQTQYF.

This clonotype appeared a few times. V is TRBV28 and J is TRBJ2-6; weak D call: TRBD2 (5 bases). V lost 8 bases and J 0 bases, leaving 11 bases between the germline ends. There are 15 residues in the CDR3. Germline assignment: CDR1 MDHEN and CDR2 SYDVKM. The CDR3 region is CASVEGRSGANVLTF. CDR3 sequence (DNA): TGTGCCAGCGTTGAGGGCCGCTCTGGGGCCAACGTCCTGACTTTC.

The CDR3 region is CASSFAGVAYNEQFF. The CDR3 DNA reads as TGTGCCAGCAGTTTTGCGGGAGTTGCCTACAATGAGCAGTTCTTC. V usage is TRBV27 and J usage is TRBJ2-1; 7 nucleotides align to TRBD2. This CDR3 region has 15 residues. Germline V CDR1 and CDR2: MNHEY, SMNVEV (reference sequence). J gave up 2 bases and V 3 bases, and 4 bases lay outside the gene matches.

This chain uses TRBV20-1 with TRBJ2-1; no clear D. V was cut by 2 bases and J by 5 bases, with 4 bases left in between. From germline, CDR1 is DFQATT and CDR2 SNEGSKA (reference sequence). This CDR3 contains 11 residues. The CDR3 DNA sequence: TGCAGTGCTAGAAGGGACAATGAGCAGTTCTTC. This sequence encodes CSARRDNEQFF.

The V gene is TRBV29-1, the J gene TRBJ1-5; 7 bases fit TRBD1. This CDR3 has 15 residues. The trim removed 4 bases at V and 2 bases at J, leaving 8 bases unmatched. Germline CDR1 SQVTM, CDR2 ANQGSEA. The CDR3 sequence is CSVVLGTVGNQPQHF. DNA for the CDR3: TGCAGCGTTGTTTTAGGGACAGTTGGCAATCAGCCCCAGCATTTT.

This clonotype has more than one count but fewer than ten. V usage is TRBV29-1 and J usage is TRBJ2-7; D unclear. Germline CDR1 reads SQVTM; CDR2 reads ANQGSEA. Trimming cost V 6 bases and J 2 bases, with 11 bases left between them. This CDR3 comprises 12 residues. CDR3 DNA: TGCAGCGTGGTGTTAGGCGCCTACGAGCAGTACTTC. This codes for CSVVLGAYEQYF.

This clonotype was seen only a few times. The J gene is TRBJ2-2, the V gene TRBV5-1; tentatively, D is TRBD1 (5 bases). From germline, CDR1 is SGHRS and CDR2 YFSETQ. This CDR3 has 15 amino acids. The V and J ends lost 9 bases and 1 base respectively, with 16 bases between them. The CDR3 DNA follows: TGCGCCACCAAAATTCTAGACAGGAACACCGGGGAGCTGTTTTTT. Its translation is CATKILDRNTGELFF.

This clonotype was picked up a small number of times. The chain combines TRBV12-3 or TRBV12-4 with TRBJ2-2; 9 nucleotides agree with TRBD1. The CDR3 has 16 residues. The V and J ends lost 8 bases and 4 bases, in that order; junction bases with no gene match: 11. The CDR3 coding sequence is TGTGCCAGCGGCAAACAGGGGGCAGCAGGCACCGGGGAGCTGTTTTTT. It yields the protein CASGKQGAAGTGELFF.

V and J are TRBV3-1 and TRBJ2-1, with 10 bases that match TRBD2. V trimming: 3 bases; J trimming: 9 bases; junction bases outside the gene matches: 5. The CDR3 has 14 residues. CDR1 is LGHDT and CDR2 is YNNKEL in the germline V gene (reference sequence). This CDR3 is CASSQSGGEVEQFF. The CDR3 coding sequence is TGTGCCAGCAGCCAGAGCGGGGGGGAAGTTGAGCAGTTCTTC.

The chain carries TRBV11-2 and TRBJ1-1; maybe TRBD1 (5 bases). The germline gives CDR1 SGHAT, CDR2 FQNNGV. V was cut by 0 bases and J by 1 base, with 18 bases left in between. CDR3 length equals 18 residues. The CDR3 DNA is TGTGCCAGCAGCTTAGACGATCTGGACATCACCGGGAACACTGAAGCTTTCTTT. Translation gives CASSLDDLDITGNTEAFF.

This chain joins TRBV7-2 and TRBJ2-7, with D unresolved. Trimming pared 1 base from V and 0 bases from J, leaving 10 bases between. The CDR3 has 15 amino acids. Germline values: CDR1 SGHTA, CDR2 FQGNSA. The CDR3 sequence is CASSLGISISYEQYF. In DNA form, the CDR3 reads TGTGCCAGCAGCTTAGGTATCAGTATCTCCTACGAGCAGTACTTC.

This clonotype was seen a few times. This chain joins TRBV2 and TRBJ2-3; D might be TRBD2 (5 bases). This CDR3 region has 14 residues. Germline CDR1 and CDR2: SNHLY and FYNNEI. V was shortened by 7 bases and J by 1 base, with 12 bases between the two germline ends. CDR3 bases: TGTGCCAGCATCGTAGCGCGTGGCACAGATACGCAGTATTTT. Its translation is CASIVARGTDTQYF.

This clonotype was observed a few times. The chain is built from TRBV7-2 and TRBJ1-1, with 8 bases that match TRBD1. This CDR3 spans 15 amino acids. The germline gives CDR1 SGHTA, CDR2 FQGNSA. Losses at the gene ends were 1 base for V and 4 bases for J; bases not matched to a gene: 5. The CDR3 sequence is CASSLGDRLSTEAFF. The CDR3 nucleotides read TGTGCCAGCAGCTTAGGGGACAGGTTAAGCACTGAAGCTTTCTTT. The whole variable domain, filled in from reference TRBV7-2 and TRBJ1-1, reads GAGVSQSPSNKVTEKGKDVELRCDPISGHTALYWYRQSLGQGLEFLIYFQGNSAPDKSGLPSDRFSAERTGGSVSTLTIQRTQQEDSAVYLCASSLGDRLSTEAFFGQGTRLTVV.